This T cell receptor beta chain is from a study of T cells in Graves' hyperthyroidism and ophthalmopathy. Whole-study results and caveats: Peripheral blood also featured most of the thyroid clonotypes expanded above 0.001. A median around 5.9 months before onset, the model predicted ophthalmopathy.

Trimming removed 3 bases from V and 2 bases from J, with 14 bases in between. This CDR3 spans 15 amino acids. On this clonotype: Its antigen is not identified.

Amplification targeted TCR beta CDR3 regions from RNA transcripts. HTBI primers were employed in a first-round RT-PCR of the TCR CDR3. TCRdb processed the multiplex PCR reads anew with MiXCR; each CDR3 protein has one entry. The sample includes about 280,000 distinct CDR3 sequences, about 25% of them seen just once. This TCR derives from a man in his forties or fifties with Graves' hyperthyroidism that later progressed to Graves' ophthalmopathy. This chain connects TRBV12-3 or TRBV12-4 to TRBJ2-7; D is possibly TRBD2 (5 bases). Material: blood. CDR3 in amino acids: CASSFQDSTTYEQYF. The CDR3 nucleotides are TGTGCCAGCAGTTTTCAGGACTCCACAACCTACGAGCAGTACTTC.